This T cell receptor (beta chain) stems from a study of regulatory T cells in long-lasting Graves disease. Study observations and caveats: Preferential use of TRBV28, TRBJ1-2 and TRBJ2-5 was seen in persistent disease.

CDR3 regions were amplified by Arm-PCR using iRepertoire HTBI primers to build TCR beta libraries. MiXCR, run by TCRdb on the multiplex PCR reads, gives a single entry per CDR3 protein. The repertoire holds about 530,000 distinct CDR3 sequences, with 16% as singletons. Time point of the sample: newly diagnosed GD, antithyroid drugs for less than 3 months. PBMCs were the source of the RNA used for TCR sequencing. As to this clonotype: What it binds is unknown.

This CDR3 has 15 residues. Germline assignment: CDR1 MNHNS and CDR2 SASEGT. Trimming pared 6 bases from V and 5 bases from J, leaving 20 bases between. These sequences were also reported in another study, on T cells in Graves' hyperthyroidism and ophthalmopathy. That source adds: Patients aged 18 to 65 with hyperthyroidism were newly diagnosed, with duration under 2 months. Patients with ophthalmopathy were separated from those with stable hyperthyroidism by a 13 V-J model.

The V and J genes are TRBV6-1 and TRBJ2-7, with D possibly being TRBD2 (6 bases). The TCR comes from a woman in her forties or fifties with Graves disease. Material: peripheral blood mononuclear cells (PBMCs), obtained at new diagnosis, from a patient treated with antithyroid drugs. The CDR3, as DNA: TGTGCCAGCAGCCAAGACTGGGGACGGGAGAACGAGCAGTACTTC. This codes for CASSQDWGRENEQYF.